The present T cell receptor beta chain was sequenced within a study of blood T cell repertoires in COVID-19. Study-level background: Nucleic acid was either cDNA or gDNA, and it came from T cells, B-cell-depleted T cells, or PBMCs.

Repertoires were generated with immunoSEQ multiplex PCR, while TCRdb's copy carries only in-frame clones and drops some. Of about 59,000 clones listed, about 90% are singletons. Trimming shortened V by 7 bases and J by 5 bases, and 14 bases separated the two germline ends. Germline values: CDR1 SNHLY, CDR2 FYNNEI. The CDR3 is 13 residues long. This rearrangement joins TRBV2 to TRBJ1-2; D call uncertain. Sequences were obtained from peripheral blood. The sequence derives from an elderly woman with active COVID-19. The chain's CDR3 is CASMRAPGYGYTF. CDR3 DNA sequence: TGTGCCAGCATGAGGGCGCCGGGGTATGGCTACACCTTC.